The 10 T cell receptor beta chains in this list originate from one sample, sequenced in a study of PD-1 blockade in classical Hodgkin lymphoma. All trial patients relapsed after autologous stem cell transplantation. The assay was immunoSEQ multiplex PCR, and TCRdb's table has in-frame clones only and misses some. This table has about 50,000 clones, around 89% appearing once. The material sequenced was peripheral blood mononuclear cells (PBMCs), taken before the second cycle of nivolumab. These receptors were taken from a human donor with classical Hodgkin lymphoma.

The chain joins TRBV21-1 to TRBJ1-5. TRBV21-1 is listed as a pseudogene. CDR3 length equals 15 residues. The CDR3 DNA reads as TGTGCCAGCAGCAAGATGTGGGAAATCAATCAGCCCCAGCATTTT. Encoded protein: CASSKMWEINQPQHF.

The J gene is TRBJ2-5, the V gene TRBV5-1; TRBD1 is a possible D gene (5 bases). The V gene lost 4 bases and the J gene lost 9 bases, with 16 bases spanning the gap. From germline, CDR1 is SGHRS and CDR2 YFSETQ. The CDR3 is made up of 13 amino acids. In DNA form, the CDR3 reads TGCGCCAGCAGCGAAAATACCGAAGGGGCCCAGTACTTC. Translated, it gives CASSENTEGAQYF.

V and J are TRBV7-9 and TRBJ1-5; D possibly corresponds to TRBD1 (5 bases). Trimming removed 1 base from V and 7 bases from J, with 8 bases in between. Germline V gene lookup returns CDR1 SEHNR and CDR2 FQNEAQ (reference sequence). This CDR3 comprises 13 residues. CDR3 protein: CASSLDGGQPQHF. The DNA for the CDR3 is TGTGCCAGCAGCTTAGACGGGGGACAGCCCCAGCATTTT.

This rearrangement joins TRBV27 to TRBJ2-1, with TRBD2 matching 10 bases. V lost 3 bases and J lost 9; bases outside the gene matches: 8. Per germline, CDR1 MNHEY and CDR2 SMNVEV (reference sequence). The CDR3 is 15 residues long. DNA of the CDR3: TGTGCCAGCAGTTTGAGAGCGGGGGGGTTAGGTGAGCAGTTCTTC. Protein product: CASSLRAGGLGEQFF.

The chain carries TRBV28 and TRBJ2-3, with TRBD2 matching 7 bases. There are 15 residues in the CDR3. Losses at the gene ends were 2 bases for V and 2 bases for J; bases not matched to a gene: 4. Germline lookup yields CDR1 MDHEN and CDR2 SYDVKM. The CDR3 region is CASSLPAGVTDTQYF. The CDR3 DNA is TGTGCCAGCAGTTTACCGGCGGGGGTCACAGATACGCAGTATTTT.

This clone was detected only once. This sequence joins TRBV5-1 and TRBJ2-1, with D possibly TRBD2 on 6 matching bases. Looked up from germline, CDR1 is SGHRS and CDR2 is YFSETQ. V shed 1 base and J shed 0 bases, with 14 bases lying between them. The CDR3 is 17 residues long. CDR3 DNA: TGCGCCAGCAGCTTGCGAGGGACTCGTATCTCCTACAATGAGCAGTTCTTC. It codes for CASSLRGTRISYNEQFF.

CDR3 sequence reads: CASSHLSYSPLHF. The CDR3 coding sequence is TGTGCCAGCAGTCATCTAAGTTATTCACCCCTCCACTTT. The chain recombines TRBV25-1 with TRBJ1-6; D is ambiguous. The CDR3 is 13 residues long. Trimming cost V 5 bases and J 8 bases, with 10 bases left between them. CDR1 is MGHDK, CDR2 SYGVNS, per germline.

This clone has only a few counts. The rearrangement links TRBV5-1 to TRBJ1-1, with unresolved D. This CDR3 has 14 amino acids. The germline CDR1 and CDR2 sequences are SGHRS and YFSETQ. The V gene lost 1 base and the J gene lost 1 base, with 8 bases spanning the gap. The CDR3 bases are TGCGCCAGCAGCTTGATGTCAGGGAACACTGAAGCTTTCTTT. Protein product: CASSLMSGNTEAFF.

The chain links TRBV6-6 to TRBJ1-5, with unresolved D. CDR1 and CDR2 from the germline V gene are MNHNY and SVGAGI (reference sequence). This CDR3 spans 13 amino acids. V shed 6 bases and J shed 5 bases, with 11 bases lying between them. CDR3 amino acids: CASRPSTYQPQHF. DNA of the CDR3: TGTGCCAGCAGGCCGTCGACTTATCAGCCCCAGCATTTT.

The chain carries TRBV2 and TRBJ1-2, with 8 bases that match TRBD1. Germline assignment: CDR1 SNHLY and CDR2 FYNNEI. After removal of 8 bases from V and 8 bases from J, the junction contained 7 bases not matched to a gene. The CDR3 length is 12 residues. The CDR3 sequence: CASATGGLGYTF. CDR3 in DNA: TGTGCCAGCGCTACAGGGGGACTAGGCTACACCTTC.